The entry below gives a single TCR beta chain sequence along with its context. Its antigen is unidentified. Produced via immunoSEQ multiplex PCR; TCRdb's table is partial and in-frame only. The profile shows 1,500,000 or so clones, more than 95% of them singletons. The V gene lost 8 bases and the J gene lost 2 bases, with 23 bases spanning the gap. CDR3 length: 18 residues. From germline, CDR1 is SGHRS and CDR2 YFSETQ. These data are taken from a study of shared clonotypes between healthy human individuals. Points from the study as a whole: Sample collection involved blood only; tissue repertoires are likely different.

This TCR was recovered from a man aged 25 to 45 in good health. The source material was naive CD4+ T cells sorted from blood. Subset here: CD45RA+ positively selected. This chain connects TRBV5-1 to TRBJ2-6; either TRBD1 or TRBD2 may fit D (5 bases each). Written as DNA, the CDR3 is TGCGCCAGTACCCTTAGGACGGACTCCAGGGCTGGGGCCAACGTCCTGACTTTC. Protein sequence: CASTLRTDSRAGANVLTF. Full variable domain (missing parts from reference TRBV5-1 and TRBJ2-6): KAGVTQTPRYLIKTRGQQVTLSCSPISGHRSVSWYQQTPGQGLQFLFEYFSETQRNKGNFPGRFSGRQFSNSRSEMNVSTLELGDSALYLCASTLRTDSRAGANVLTFGAGSRLTVL.